The clone carrying this TCR beta chain is deemed medium-sized. What it binds is unknown. The entry originates in a study of T cell repertoires in aging, cancer and after chemotherapy. In the study overall: Donor ages fell into six groups from 30 or younger up to 70 or older. Approximately 10 million TCR reads were in the whole dataset. General observations from the study: Rebound thymic output was suggested by rising median generation probability during chemotherapy in each cancer cohort. These repertoire data do not allow conclusions about immunological memory after chemotherapy.

The template was genomic DNA from peripheral blood, not RNA. Rearranged V-D-J TRB sequences were amplified with a mixed TRB-A/B primer pool. TCRdb used MiXCR to reprocess the multiplex PCR reads, holding one entry per CDR3 protein. The sample has approximately 1,100 distinct CDR3 sequences, 25% to 35% seen once. The source material was blood. The origin of this receptor is a human donor with a blood cancer.

In DNA form, the CDR3 reads TGTGCCAGCAGCTTGGCCGGGACAGGTTCCACAGATACGCAGTATTTT. Translation: CASSLAGTGSTDTQYF. The rearrangement links TRBV13 to TRBJ2-3; the match to TRBD1 covers 8 bases. In germline, CDR1 is PRHDT, CDR2 FYEKMQ (reference sequence). This CDR3 contains 16 residues. Losses at the gene ends were 3 bases for V and 2 bases for J; bases not matched to a gene: 7.